The 21 T cell receptor beta chains presented below share a single source sample, sequenced in a study of Tregs in tolerant kidney transplant recipients. Recipients received nonmyeloablative bone marrow transplants from related graft donors, with transient mixed chimerism. TCRdb's copy holds only in-frame clones and misses some; the assay was immunoSEQ multiplex PCR. In total, the table holds several thousand clones. Sequenced material: CD8+ T cells from blood (PBMCs), taken 12 months after the transplant. These receptors all come from a human patient who received a combined kidney and bone marrow transplant. T cells may partly derive from the graft donor.

This clone shows up as medium-sized (0.01 to 0.1%) by frequency. The missing CDR3 end, 3 residues past where the read stops, is filled in from the germline J gene. The chain carries TRBV5-6 and TRBJ2-7, with D unresolved. Looked up from germline, CDR1 is SGHDT and CDR2 is YYEEEE. The CDR3 extends over 15 amino acids. Trimming pared 1 base from V and 0 bases from J, leaving 11 bases between. The sequenced CDR3 bases are TGTGCCAGCAGCTTGCCAGGTCCTATCTCCTACGAG. This gives the protein CASSLPGPISYE. The whole CDR3 reads CASSLPGPISYEQYF.

A remark on this clone: The read ends 3 residues early relative to the CDR3; the germline J gene fills the gap. V usage is TRBV7-9 and J usage is TRBJ2-1; 7 bases map to TRBD1. The trim removed 5 bases at V and 3 bases at J, leaving 7 bases unmatched. CDR1 and CDR2 from the germline V gene are SEHNR and FQNEAQ (reference sequence). This CDR3 spans 15 amino acids. CDR3 DNA (partial): TGTGCCAGCAGCCTCCCCGGGACAGACTACAATGAG. Translated, it gives CASSLPGTDYNE. The whole CDR3 reads CASSLPGTDYNEQFF. The entire variable domain, with the rest obtained from reference TRBV7-9 and TRBJ2-1, is as follows: DTGVSQNPRHKITKRGQNVTFRCDPISEHNRLYWYRQTLGQGPEFLTYFQNEAQLEKSRLLSDRFSAERPKGSFSTLEIQRTEQGDSAMYLCASSLPGTDYNEQFFGPGTRLTVL.

A word on this clone: The read falls 3 residues short of the CDR3 end, and the missing part is taken from the germline J gene. This chain connects TRBV29-1 to TRBJ2-7, with 14 bases lining up with TRBD2. Germline CDR1 is SQVTM and CDR2 is ANQGSEA. The CDR3 runs to 15 residues. V trimming: 4 bases; J trimming: 6 bases; junction bases outside the gene matches: 8. CDR3 DNA, as far as it was read: TGCAGCGTTGCCGGGACTAGCGGGAGCGGGGTCGAG. This translates into CSVAGTSGSGVE. The whole CDR3 sequence reads CSVAGTSGSGVEQYF.

As regards this clone: The sequence runs out 3 residues before the end of the CDR3; the remainder is reconstructed from the germline J gene. The V gene is TRBV20-1, the J gene TRBJ1-5, with D perhaps TRBD1 (6 bases). The germline CDR1 and CDR2 sequences are DFQATT and SNEGSKA (reference sequence). V was cut by 6 bases and J by 6 bases, with 21 bases left in between. This CDR3 has 15 amino acids. CDR3 bases read: TGCAGTGCCACTCTCAACACACAGGGAAGTCAGCCC. Translated, it gives CSATLNTQGSQP. The whole CDR3 sequence is CSATLNTQGSQPQHF.

Regarding this clone: From the germline J gene comes the end of the CDR3, since the read stops 3 residues before it. The chain recombines TRBV5-6 with TRBJ2-1; TRBD1 matches at 9 bases. V shed 3 bases, J shed 3 bases, and the junction held 4 bases outside the gene matches. The germline V gene encodes CDR1 SGHDT and CDR2 YYEEEE. The CDR3 spans 15 residues. The DNA read from the CDR3 is TGTGCCAGCAGCTCACCGGGACAGGGCTACAATGAG. Amino acids: CASSSPGQGYNE. The entire CDR3 sequence reads CASSSPGQGYNEQFF.

Details on this clone: Read data end 3 residues before the CDR3 end; the end is taken from the germline J gene. The J gene is TRBJ2-1, the V gene TRBV5-1; a possible D gene is TRBD2 (5 bases). In germline, CDR1 is SGHRS, CDR2 YFSETQ. The CDR3 covers 15 residues. The V gene lost 1 base and the J gene lost 4 bases, with 12 bases spanning the gap. The CDR3 bases that were read are TGCGCCAGCAGCTTGCAGTCCGGGGATTACAATGAG. It specifies CASSLQSGDYNE. The whole CDR3 sequence reads CASSLQSGDYNEQFF.

Concerning this clone: The missing CDR3 end, 3 residues past where the read stops, is filled in from the germline J gene. The rearrangement joins TRBV10-3 to TRBJ1-1; D is ambiguous. Germline CDR1 ENHRY, CDR2 SYGVKD. V lost 3 bases to trimming and J lost 2 bases, with 10 bases between them. The CDR3 extends over 14 amino acids. CDR3 residues: CAISETTVNTEAFF. CDR3 DNA, as far as it was read: TGTGCCATCAGTGAAACAACCGTAAACACTGAA.

Comments on this clone: The CDR3 end falls 3 residues outside the read, so it is completed with the germline J gene. The chain couples TRBV18 to TRBJ1-4, with TRBD1 matching over 7 bases. V was pared by 3 bases and J by 4 bases, with 5 bases of the junction left unmatched. The CDR3 spans 15 residues. Per germline, CDR1 KGHSH and CDR2 LQKENI. The covered CDR3 bases are TGTGCCAGCTCACCTTTGGACAGGCTTAATGAAAAA. It yields the protein CASSPLDRLNEK. The entire CDR3 sequence reads CASSPLDRLNEKLFF.

With respect to this clone: The missing CDR3 end, 3 residues past where the read stops, is filled in from the germline J gene. V usage is TRBV5-4 and J usage is TRBJ2-2; D gene unclear. Deletions cut 1 base from V and 4 bases from J, with 5 bases between. CDR3 length: 13 amino acids. The germline gives CDR1 SGHNT, CDR2 YYREEE (reference sequence). CDR3 DNA, as far as it was read: TGTGCCAGCAGCTTGACGGTCACCGGGGAG. This gives the protein CASSLTVTGE. The entire CDR3 reads CASSLTVTGELFF.

In regard to this clone: With the read ending 3 residues before the CDR3 end, the germline J gene is used to fill in that end. The chain recombines TRBV30 with TRBJ1-4; 8 bases agree with TRBD1. V lost 3 bases to trimming and J lost 8 bases; unmatched junction nucleotides: 20. The length of the CDR3 is 18 residues. The germline gives CDR1 GTSNPN, CDR2 SVGIG (reference sequence). The part of the CDR3 DNA that was read is TGTGCCTGGAGCTACCGACCGGGACAGGTCCTTCTGAGGGAAAAA. Translated: CAWSYRPGQVLLREK. The entire CDR3 reads CAWSYRPGQVLLREKLFF.

As regards this clone: The read is 3 residues too short to cover the CDR3 end, so that end is filled in from the germline J gene. The rearrangement joins TRBV5-3 to TRBJ2-6; no clear D gene. TRBV5-3 is classed as an ORF, of uncertain function. V was clipped by 0 bases and J by 2 bases, with 9 bases between them. This CDR3 contains 16 residues. CDR3 bases read: TGTGCCAGAAGCTTGGGACACCGACCTGGGGCCAACGTC. This encodes CARSLGHRPGANV. The full CDR3 is CARSLGHRPGANVLTF.

Frequency places this clone as medium-sized. The read ends 3 residues before the CDR3 terminus; that terminus is restored from the germline J gene. The rearrangement joins TRBV9 to TRBJ1-4, with a weak D call TRBD1 (5 bases). The CDR3 runs 15 residues. V dropped 0 bases and J dropped 5 bases, with 11 bases sitting between them. The germline CDR1 and CDR2 sequences are SGDLS and YYNGEE. Incomplete CDR3 DNA: TGTGCCAGCAGCGTAGACGGCCGGGGGAATGAAAAA. Its protein is CASSVDGRGNEK. The whole CDR3 sequence is CASSVDGRGNEKLFF.

Concerning this clone: The junction does not match germline at one end; this may be a read error. The CDR3 is cut off 3 residues early in the read; its end comes from the germline J gene. The V gene is TRBV4-2, the J gene TRBJ2-1, with D possibly TRBD2 on 5 matching bases. The CDR3 has 17 residues. Germline lookup yields CDR1 LGHNA and CDR2 YNFKEQ. The sequenced CDR3 bases are TGCGCCAGCAGCCATTCTAGAGGACTTAGCTCCTACAATGAG. Protein: CASSHSRGLSSYNE. The entire CDR3 sequence reads CASSHSRGLSSYNEQFF.

This CDR3 is CASGLAHFNEQFF. The CDR3 bases that were read are TGTGCTAGTGGTTTGGCCCATTTCAATGAG. The chain employs TRBV12-5 and TRBJ2-1; the D is unclear. The read terminates 3 residues before the CDR3 end, so the remaining end is supplied by the germline J gene. V dropped 1 base and J dropped 6 bases, with 7 bases sitting between them. Germline V CDR1 and CDR2: LGHNT, FRNRAP. The CDR3 is made up of 13 amino acids.

A remark on this clone: Read sequence stops 3 residues before the CDR3 end, and the germline J gene provides the missing end. The chain is built from TRBV2 and TRBJ2-7; D is possibly TRBD1 (6 bases). The CDR3 has 16 amino acids. With 3 bases removed from V and 3 bases from J, the gap between germline ends came to 18 bases. The germline gives CDR1 SNHLY, CDR2 FYNNEI. The CDR3 loop reads CASSDLPDRLHYEQYF. The sequenced CDR3 bases are TGTGCCAGCAGTGACCTGCCGGACAGACTACACTACGAG. Filled out from reference TRBV2 and TRBJ2-7, the complete variable domain reads EPEVTQTPSHQVTQMGQEVILRCVPISNHLYFYWYRQILGQKVEFLVSFYNNEISEKSEIFDDQFSVERPDGSNFTLKIRSTKLEDSAMYFCASSDLPDRLHYEQYFGPGTRLTVT.

Concerning this clone itself: The read gets to within 3 residues of the CDR3 end, and the germline J gene fills in the rest. The chain couples TRBV4-1 to TRBJ1-5; a possible D gene is TRBD1 (5 bases). The CDR3 extends over 16 amino acids. The germline V and J ends were trimmed by 4 bases and 1 base, with 14 bases remaining between them. CDR1 is MGHRA and CDR2 is YSYEKL in the germline V gene. The sequenced part of the CDR3 DNA is TGCGCCAGCAGCCCGAGCTTACAGGTCAGCAATCAGCCC. It yields the protein CASSPSLQVSNQP. The entire CDR3 reads CASSPSLQVSNQPQHF.

To note about this clone: The read falls 3 residues short of the CDR3 end, and the missing part is taken from the germline J gene. This sequence joins TRBV5-1 and TRBJ2-1; 9 bases agree with TRBD2. CDR1 is SGHRS, CDR2 YFSETQ, per germline. V gave up 0 bases and J gave up 5 bases; unmatched junction bases: 6. The CDR3 extends over 16 amino acids. CDR3 DNA, as far as it was read: TGCGCCAGCAGCTTGGTAGAGCGGGAGGTTAACAATGAG. It encodes CASSLVEREVNNE. The CDR3 in full is CASSLVEREVNNEQFF.

A remark on this clone: The CDR3 is cut off 3 residues early in the read; its end comes from the germline J gene. The chain links TRBV6-4 to TRBJ2-7, with 10 bases aligning to TRBD2. After removal of 4 bases from V and 3 bases from J, the junction contained 6 bases not matched to a gene. This CDR3 is 15 amino acids long. CDR1 is MRHNA and CDR2 is SNTAGT in the germline V gene. The CDR3 bases that were read are TGTGCCAGCAGTGTGCTAGCGGGAGAGGACTACGAG. It translates to CASSVLAGEDYE. The whole CDR3 sequence reads CASSVLAGEDYEQYF.

For this clone: The read comes to an end 3 residues before the CDR3 does, leaving the germline J gene to fill in the end. J is TRBJ2-7 and V is TRBV10-2; 7 nucleotides match TRBD1. The CDR3 is 13 residues long. V lost 6 bases to trimming and J lost 0 bases; unmatched junction nucleotides: 2. Germline V gene lookup returns CDR1 WSHSY and CDR2 SAAADI. This CDR3 reads CASRGDSSYEQYF. The DNA read from the CDR3 is TGCGCCAGCAGGGGGGACAGCTCCTACGAG.

As to this clone: Read data end 3 residues before the CDR3 end; the end is taken from the germline J gene. The chain uses TRBV20-1 and TRBJ2-1; D is possibly TRBD1 (5 bases). Germline lookup yields CDR1 DFQATT and CDR2 SNEGSKA (reference sequence). V lost 3 bases and J 2 bases, leaving 17 bases between the germline ends. The CDR3 contains 16 residues. Partial CDR3 DNA: TGCAGTGCTAGTTCGTGGGGCCGAGCTACCTACAATGAG. Translated, it gives CSASSWGRATYNE. The full CDR3 reads CSASSWGRATYNEQFF.

Comments on this clone: The read ends 3 residues shy of where the CDR3 ends; the end is completed using the germline J gene. The chain combines TRBV7-6 with TRBJ2-2; maybe TRBD2 (6 bases). The length of the CDR3 is 15 residues. V lost 5 bases and J 5 bases, leaving 15 bases between the germline ends. Germline V CDR1 and CDR2: SGHVS, FNYEAQ. CDR3 bases read: TGTGCCAGCAGCCTTACGACTGGGGGGACCGGGGAG. Translated: CASSLTTGGTGE. The full-length CDR3 reads as CASSLTTGGTGELFF.